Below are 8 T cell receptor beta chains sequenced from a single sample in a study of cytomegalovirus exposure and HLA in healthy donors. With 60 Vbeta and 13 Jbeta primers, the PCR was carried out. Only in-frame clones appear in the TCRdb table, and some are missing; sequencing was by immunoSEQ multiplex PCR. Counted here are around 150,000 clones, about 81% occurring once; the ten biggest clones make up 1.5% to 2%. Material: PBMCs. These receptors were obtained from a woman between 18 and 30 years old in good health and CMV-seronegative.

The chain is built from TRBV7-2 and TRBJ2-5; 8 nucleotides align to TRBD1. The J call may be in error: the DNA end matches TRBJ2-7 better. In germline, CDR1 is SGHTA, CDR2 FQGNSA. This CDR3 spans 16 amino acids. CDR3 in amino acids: CASSSSRTGKFYEQYF. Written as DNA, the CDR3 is TGTGCCAGCAGCTCGAGTCGGACAGGGAAATTCTACGAGCAGTACTTC.

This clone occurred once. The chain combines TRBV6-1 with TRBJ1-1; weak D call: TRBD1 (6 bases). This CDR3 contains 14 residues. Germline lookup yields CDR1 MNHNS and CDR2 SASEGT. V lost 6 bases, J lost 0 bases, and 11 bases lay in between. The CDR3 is CASSRQAMNTEAFF. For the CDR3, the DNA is TGTGCCAGCAGCCGACAGGCGATGAACACTGAAGCTTTCTTT.

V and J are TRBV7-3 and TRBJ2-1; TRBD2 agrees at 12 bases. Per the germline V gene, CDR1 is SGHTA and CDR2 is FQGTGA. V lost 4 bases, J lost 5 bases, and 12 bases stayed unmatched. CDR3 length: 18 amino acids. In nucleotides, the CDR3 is TGTGCCAGCAGCTCCCCCGCAGATCTAGCGGGAGGGCACAATGAGCAGTTCTTC. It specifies CASSSPADLAGGHNEQFF.

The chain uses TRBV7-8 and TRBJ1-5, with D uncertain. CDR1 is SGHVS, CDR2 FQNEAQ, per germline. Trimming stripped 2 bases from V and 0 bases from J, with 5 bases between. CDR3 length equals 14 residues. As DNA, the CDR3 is TGTGCCAGCAGCTTAACAGATAGCAATCAGCCCCAGCATTTT. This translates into CASSLTDSNQPQHF.

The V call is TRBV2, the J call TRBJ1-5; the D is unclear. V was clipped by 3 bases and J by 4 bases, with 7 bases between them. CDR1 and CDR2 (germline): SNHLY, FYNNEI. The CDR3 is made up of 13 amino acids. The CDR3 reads CASSDGLNQPQHF. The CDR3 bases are TGTGCCAGCAGTGACGGTCTTAATCAGCCCCAGCATTTT.

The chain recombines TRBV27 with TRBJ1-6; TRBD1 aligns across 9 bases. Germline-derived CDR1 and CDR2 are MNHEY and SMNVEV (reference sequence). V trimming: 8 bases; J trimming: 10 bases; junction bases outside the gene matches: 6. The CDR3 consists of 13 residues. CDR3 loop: CASSTGGMSPLHF. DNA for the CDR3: TGTGCCAGCTCGACAGGGGGTATGTCACCCCTCCACTTT.

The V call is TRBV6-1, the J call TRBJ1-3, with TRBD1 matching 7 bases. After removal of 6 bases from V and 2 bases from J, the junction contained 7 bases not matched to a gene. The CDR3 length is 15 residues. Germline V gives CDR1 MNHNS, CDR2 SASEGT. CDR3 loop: CASRAQGGTGNTIYF. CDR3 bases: TGTGCCAGCAGGGCCCAGGGGGGTACTGGAAACACCATATATTTT.

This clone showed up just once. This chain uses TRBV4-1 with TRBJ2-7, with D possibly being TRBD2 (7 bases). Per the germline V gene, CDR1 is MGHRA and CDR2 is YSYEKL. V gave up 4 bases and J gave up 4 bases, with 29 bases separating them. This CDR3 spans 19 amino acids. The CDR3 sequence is CASSLRSFRSGGVWYEQYF. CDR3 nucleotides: TGCGCCAGCAGCCTAAGAAGTTTCCGGTCGGGGGGCGTTTGGTACGAGCAGTACTTC.